The 27 T cell receptor beta chains below were found in one sample sequenced in a study of identical twins. Using its own MiXCR run on the 5' RACE reads, TCRdb lists one record per CDR3 protein. The table lists 150,000 or so distinct CDR3 sequences, approximately 3.5% of them singletons. Sequencing used memory T cells sorted from blood. The receptor source for this set is a man between 18 and 35 years old in good health.

This clonotype has ten or more counts. The chain has TRBV2 and TRBJ2-2, with a tentative D call TRBD1 (6 bases). Germline values: CDR1 SNHLY, CDR2 FYNNEI. Trimming shortened V by 1 base and J by 6 bases, and 6 bases separated the two germline ends. CDR3 length equals 13 residues. The CDR3 loop reads CASSEEGAGELFF. CDR3 in DNA: TGTGCCAGCAGTGAAGAGGGGGCCGGGGAGCTGTTTTTT.

This clonotype has ten or more counts. Written as DNA, the CDR3 is TGCGCCAGCAGGCAAGAAGGGGTTGGCACCGGGGAGCTGTTTTTT. As protein: CASRQEGVGTGELFF. The V gene is TRBV5-1, the J gene TRBJ2-2; a possible D gene is TRBD1 (5 bases). CDR3 size: 15 residues. V was pared by 5 bases and J by 4 bases, with 15 bases between. The germline V gene has CDR1 SGHRS and CDR2 YFSETQ.

This clonotype has at least ten counts. This chain links TRBV20-1 with TRBJ2-7; possible D gene TRBD2, 5 bases. The V and J ends lost 6 bases and 2 bases respectively, with 11 bases between them. CDR3 length: 12 amino acids. From germline, CDR1 is DFQATT and CDR2 SNEGSKA (reference sequence). CDR3 DNA: TGCAGTGCCTGGAGAGGGCCCTACGAGCAGTACTTC. Translation gives CSAWRGPYEQYF.

This clonotype has ten or more counts. The chain has TRBV4-1 and TRBJ1-4; 8 bases are a match to TRBD1. The germline CDR1 and CDR2 sequences are MGHRA and YSYEKL. CDR3 size: 16 residues. With V trimmed by 5 bases and J by 1 base, 6 bases remained unmatched. The CDR3 loop reads CASSIRGPETNEKLFF. The CDR3 coding sequence is TGCGCCAGCAGCATCAGGGGGCCGGAAACTAATGAAAAACTGTTTTTT.

This clonotype has at least ten counts. The V and J genes are TRBV12-3 or TRBV12-4 and TRBJ1-4, with unresolved D. CDR3 size: 14 residues. V was shortened by 3 bases and J by 2 bases, with 7 bases between the two germline ends. The CDR3 is CASSLAGTNEKLFF. The CDR3 DNA sequence: TGTGCCAGCAGTTTGGCGGGTACTAATGAAAAACTGTTTTTT.

This clonotype has ten or more counts. This CDR3 reads CASAAGGAGVEQFF. The CDR3 DNA is TGTGCCTCGGCGGCCGGGGGAGCTGGTGTTGAGCAGTTCTTC. The chain carries TRBV2 and TRBJ2-1, with a tentative D call TRBD2 (6 bases). The V gene's germline CDR1 is SNHLY and CDR2 FYNNEI. V gave up 11 bases and J gave up 9 bases, with 23 bases separating them. The CDR3 has 14 amino acids. Full variable domain (missing parts from reference TRBV2 and TRBJ2-1): EPEVTQTPSHQVTQMGQEVILRCVPISNHLYFYWYRQILGQKVEFLVSFYNNEISEKSEIFDDQFSVERPDGSNFTLKIRSTKLEDSAMYFCASAAGGAGVEQFFGPGTRLTVL.

This clonotype was counted many times. This chain uses TRBV6-1 with TRBJ2-2, with D possibly being TRBD2 (5 bases). Germline CDR1 is MNHNS and CDR2 is SASEGT. Deletions cut 6 bases from V and 5 bases from J, with 19 bases between. The CDR3 has 16 residues. CDR3 sequence: CASRGAVTRGTGELFF. In DNA, the CDR3 is TGTGCCAGCAGAGGTGCTGTAACTAGAGGGACCGGGGAGCTGTTTTTT.

This clonotype was observed at least ten times. The chain combines TRBV24-1 with TRBJ2-7; TRBD2 is a possible D gene (6 bases). The CDR3 covers 15 residues. The V gene's germline CDR1 is KGHDR and CDR2 SFDVKD. Trimming cost V 1 base and J 6 bases, with 15 bases left between them. This chain's CDR3 is CATSDFAGSEGEQYF. DNA for the CDR3: TGTGCCACCAGTGATTTTGCCGGGTCGGAGGGCGAGCAGTACTTC.

This clonotype was recorded at least ten times. This chain joins TRBV12-3 or TRBV12-4 and TRBJ2-4; 10 nucleotides agree with TRBD1. V was clipped by 2 bases and J by 9 bases; unmatched bases: 10. The CDR3 covers 16 residues. The CDR3 bases are TGTGCCAGCAGTTTATTGACAGGGGGCGCCTATGGCATTCAGTACTTC. Protein: CASSLLTGGAYGIQYF.

This clonotype was seen ten or more times. The chain joins TRBV5-1 to TRBJ2-7, with D possibly TRBD1 on 6 matching bases. The germline V and J ends were trimmed by 0 bases and 6 bases, with 16 bases remaining between them. CDR3 length: 15 amino acids. In germline, CDR1 is SGHRS, CDR2 YFSETQ. CDR3 protein: CASSLGGRGHFEQYF. For the CDR3, the DNA is TGCGCCAGCAGCTTGGGTGGCCGGGGACACTTCGAGCAGTACTTC.

V usage is TRBV30 and J usage is TRBJ1-5; TRBD1 is a possible D gene (5 bases). With 2 bases removed from V and 4 bases from J, the gap between germline ends came to 18 bases. CDR1 and CDR2 (germline): GTSNPN, SVGIG (reference sequence). The CDR3 consists of 16 residues. CDR3: CAWSRDWGVSNQPQHF. The CDR3 DNA sequence: TGTGCCTGGAGTAGGGATTGGGGCGTAAGTAATCAGCCCCAGCATTTT.

Many counts were recorded for this clonotype. This chain connects TRBV5-1 to TRBJ2-5; D is perhaps TRBD2 (6 bases). The germline V gene encodes CDR1 SGHRS and CDR2 YFSETQ. Trimming took off 4 bases at V and 0 bases at J, with 13 bases between the two ends. The CDR3 covers 15 residues. CDR3 protein: CASSTEAGNQETQYF. The CDR3 bases are TGCGCCAGCAGCACCGAAGCGGGTAACCAAGAGACCCAGTACTTC.

The table lists this clonotype with many counts. The genes are TRBV5-1 and TRBJ2-1; 10 nucleotides align to TRBD2. Germline CDR1 is SGHRS and CDR2 is YFSETQ. V shed 3 bases, J shed 2 bases, and the junction held 14 bases outside the gene matches. CDR3 length: 19 amino acids. The CDR3 coding sequence is TGCGCCAGCAGCTCGGTCGCCTTAGCGGGAGGTACTACCTACAATGAGCAGTTCTTC. This encodes CASSSVALAGGTTYNEQFF. Together with reference TRBV5-1 and TRBJ2-1, the CDR3 gives the full variable domain: KAGVTQTPRYLIKTRGQQVTLSCSPISGHRSVSWYQQTPGQGLQFLFEYFSETQRNKGNFPGRFSGRQFSNSRSEMNVSTLELGDSALYLCASSSVALAGGTTYNEQFFGPGTRLTVL.

This clonotype has at least ten counts. The chain carries TRBV12-3 or TRBV12-4 and TRBJ2-1; 7 nucleotides line up with TRBD2. Trimming cost V 7 bases and J 4 bases; bases outside gene matches: 10. The CDR3 spans 15 residues. In DNA, the CDR3 is TGTGCCAGCATTCTCAGCGGGGCTTCATACAATGAGCAGTTCTTC. As protein: CASILSGASYNEQFF.

This clonotype was recorded many times. The genes are TRBV4-2 and TRBJ2-1; D is possibly TRBD1 (5 bases). CDR3 length: 14 amino acids. Germline CDR1 is LGHNA and CDR2 is YNFKEQ. Trimming pared 1 base from V and 7 bases from J, leaving 11 bases between. The CDR3 loop is CASSQAGQTNEQFF. CDR3 bases: TGTGCCAGCAGCCAAGCCGGACAAACTAATGAGCAGTTCTTC.

This clonotype appeared a few times. This chain uses TRBV6-1 with TRBJ1-2; D not resolved. CDR1 MNHNS and CDR2 SASEGT come from the germline V gene. This CDR3 contains 13 residues. Trimming removed 2 bases from V and 1 base from J, with 5 bases in between. CDR3 loop: CASSETDNYGYTF. In DNA, the CDR3 is TGTGCCAGCAGTGAAACAGATAACTATGGCTACACCTTC.

This clonotype is categorized as medium-sized. The gene calls are TRBV5-1 and TRBJ1-2; D remains ambiguous. V gave up 0 bases and J gave up 6 bases, with 15 bases separating them. In germline, CDR1 is SGHRS, CDR2 YFSETQ. The CDR3 covers 15 residues. The CDR3, as DNA: TGCGCCAGCAGCTTGGCGGACGGGATCCTCGATGGCTACACCTTC. Its protein product is CASSLADGILDGYTF.

This clonotype was counted at least ten times. This chain connects TRBV5-1 to TRBJ2-5; 8 nucleotides agree with TRBD2. This CDR3 contains 15 residues. With V trimmed by 4 bases and J by 5 bases, 10 bases remained unmatched. CDR1 and CDR2 (germline): SGHRS, YFSETQ. The CDR3 spells CASSPTAGAAETQYF. CDR3 nucleotides: TGCGCCAGCAGCCCAACAGCGGGAGCCGCCGAGACCCAGTACTTC.

Ten or more counts support this clonotype. The V gene is TRBV12-3 or TRBV12-4, the J gene TRBJ1-2; D gene ambiguous. V was pared by 11 bases and J by 2 bases, with 15 bases between. CDR3 length: 13 amino acids. CDR3: CACYSRLNYGYTF. CDR3 nucleotides: TGTGCCTGCTATTCTAGGCTCAACTATGGCTACACCTTC.

This clonotype occurred many times. The chain employs TRBV7-9 and TRBJ1-2; TRBD1 matches at 7 bases. Germline V gene data show CDR1 as SEHNR and CDR2 as FQNEAQ (reference sequence). The J segment lost 6 bases and the V segment lost 2 bases, leaving 9 bases of the junction unmatched. This CDR3 spans 15 amino acids. CDR3 DNA: TGTGCCAGCAGCTTAAGAGGGGGCTATGAAAATGGCTACACCTTC. Amino acid sequence: CASSLRGGYENGYTF.

This clonotype has a count of ten or more. This chain joins TRBV6-5 and TRBJ1-1, with D perhaps matching TRBD1 (6 bases). The CDR3 has 12 amino acids. Trimming left V 6 bases short and J 7 bases short, with 12 bases between. In germline, CDR1 is MNHEY, CDR2 SVGAGI. CDR3 loop: CASRRGQGEAFF. In nucleotides, the CDR3 is TGTGCCAGCAGGCGGGGGCAGGGTGAAGCTTTCTTT.

This clonotype has ten or more counts. The rearrangement links TRBV20-1 to TRBJ2-7, with TRBD1 matching 11 bases. The CDR3 loop spans 12 amino acids. The trim removed 6 bases at V and 7 bases at J, leaving 5 bases unmatched. Per the germline V gene, CDR1 is DFQATT and CDR2 is SNEGSKA (reference sequence). The CDR3 protein is CSARDRGWEQYF. The CDR3 DNA follows: TGCAGTGCCAGGGACAGGGGGTGGGAGCAGTACTTC.

The chain links TRBV24-1 to TRBJ2-3; TRBD2 aligns across 13 bases. J lost 7 bases, V lost 2 bases, and 14 bases had no gene match. The CDR3 loop spans 19 amino acids. Germline CDR1 is KGHDR and CDR2 is SFDVKD. CDR3 protein: CATSDSGLAGDPTLHTQYF. The CDR3 nucleotides read TGTGCCACCAGTGATTCAGGACTAGCGGGAGATCCGACTCTCCATACGCAGTATTTT.

In its sample, this clonotype was seen a few times. The chain couples TRBV9 to TRBJ2-1; 7 bases agree with TRBD1. The CDR3 loop spans 16 amino acids. Looked up from germline, CDR1 is SGDLS and CDR2 is YYNGEE. The J segment lost 4 bases and the V segment lost 0 bases, leaving 7 bases of the junction unmatched. The CDR3 region has the DNA TGTGCCAGCAGCGTAGGAAGGGGGCCCCGGTACAATGAGCAGTTCTTC. Translating gives CASSVGRGPRYNEQFF.

This clonotype was counted at least ten times. This rearrangement joins TRBV12-3 or TRBV12-4 to TRBJ2-4; 11 bases align to TRBD1. The CDR3 sequence is 14 residues long. The V gene end was trimmed by 1 base and the J gene end by 16 bases; junction bases not matched to a gene: 9. The CDR3 spells CASSLEGQGGKVYF. CDR3 DNA sequence: TGTGCCAGCAGTTTAGAGGGACAGGGGGGGAAAGTATACTTC.

This clonotype was found many times. This chain links TRBV12-3 or TRBV12-4 with TRBJ1-5; D perhaps matches TRBD1 (6 bases). V was trimmed by 1 base and J by 6 bases, leaving 16 bases between them. The CDR3 length is 16 residues. CDR3 in amino acids: CASSLGGRGKGQPQHF. In DNA, the CDR3 is TGTGCCAGCAGTTTAGGTGGCAGGGGAAAAGGTCAGCCCCAGCATTTT.

This clonotype was recorded at least ten times. In DNA form, the CDR3 reads TGTGCCATCGGGACTAGCGGGAGAACACTGTACGAGCAGTACTTC. It translates to CAIGTSGRTLYEQYF. The chain carries TRBV10-3 and TRBJ2-7; TRBD2 matches at 14 bases. The germline V gene encodes CDR1 ENHRY and CDR2 SYGVKD. J lost 4 bases, V lost 8 bases, and 7 bases had no gene match. There are 15 residues in the CDR3.